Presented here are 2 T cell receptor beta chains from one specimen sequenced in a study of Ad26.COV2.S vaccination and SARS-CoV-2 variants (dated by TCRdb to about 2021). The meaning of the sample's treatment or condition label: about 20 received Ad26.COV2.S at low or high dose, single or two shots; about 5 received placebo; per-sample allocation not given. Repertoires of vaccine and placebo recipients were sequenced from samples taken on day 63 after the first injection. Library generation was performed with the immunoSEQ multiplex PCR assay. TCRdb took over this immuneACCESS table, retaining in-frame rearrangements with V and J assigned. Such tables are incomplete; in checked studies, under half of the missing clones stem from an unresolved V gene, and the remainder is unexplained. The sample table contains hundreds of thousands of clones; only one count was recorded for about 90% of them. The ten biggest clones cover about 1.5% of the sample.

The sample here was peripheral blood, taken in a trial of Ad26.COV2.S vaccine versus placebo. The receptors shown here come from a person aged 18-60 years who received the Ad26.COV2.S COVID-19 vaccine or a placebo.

CDR3 region: CASSQAGDTNTGELFF. The CDR3 nucleotides are TGCGCCAGCAGCCAAGCAGGAGACACGAACACCGGGGAGCTGTTTTTT. This sequence joins TRBV4-3 and TRBJ2-2; D remains unclear. V lost 1 base and J 0 bases, leaving 9 bases between the germline ends. Germline V gene lookup returns CDR1 LGHNA and CDR2 YSLEER. The CDR3 has 16 residues.

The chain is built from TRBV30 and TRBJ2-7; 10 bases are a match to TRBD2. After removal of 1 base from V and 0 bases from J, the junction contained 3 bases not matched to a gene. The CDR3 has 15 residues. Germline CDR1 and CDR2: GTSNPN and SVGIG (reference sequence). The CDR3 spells CAWSAGLAASYEQYF. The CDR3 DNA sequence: TGTGCCTGGAGTGCCGGACTAGCGGCCTCCTACGAGCAGTACTTC.